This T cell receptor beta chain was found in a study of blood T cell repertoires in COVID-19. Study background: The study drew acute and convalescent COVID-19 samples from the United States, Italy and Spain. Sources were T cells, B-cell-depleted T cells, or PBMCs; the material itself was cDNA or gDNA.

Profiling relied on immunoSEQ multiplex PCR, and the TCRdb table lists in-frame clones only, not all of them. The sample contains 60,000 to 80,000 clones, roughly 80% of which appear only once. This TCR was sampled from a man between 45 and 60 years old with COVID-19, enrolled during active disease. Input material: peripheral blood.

CDR3 DNA: TGTGCCTGGAGTGTATCGCTAGCGGGCCCCTACGAGCAGTACTTC. Its protein product is CAWSVSLAGPYEQYF. The chain is built from TRBV30 and TRBJ2-7; 8 bases agree with TRBD2. V gave up 0 bases and J gave up 2 bases; unmatched junction bases: 6. The CDR3 loop spans 15 amino acids. From germline, CDR1 is GTSNPN and CDR2 SVGIG (reference sequence). Looking up the rest from reference TRBV30 and TRBJ2-7 gives the full variable domain: SQTIHQWPATLVQPVGSPLSLECTVEGTSNPNLYWYRQAAGRGLQLLFYSVGIGQISSEVPQNLSASRPQDRQFILSSKKLLLSDSGFYLCAWSVSLAGPYEQYFGPGTRLTVT.